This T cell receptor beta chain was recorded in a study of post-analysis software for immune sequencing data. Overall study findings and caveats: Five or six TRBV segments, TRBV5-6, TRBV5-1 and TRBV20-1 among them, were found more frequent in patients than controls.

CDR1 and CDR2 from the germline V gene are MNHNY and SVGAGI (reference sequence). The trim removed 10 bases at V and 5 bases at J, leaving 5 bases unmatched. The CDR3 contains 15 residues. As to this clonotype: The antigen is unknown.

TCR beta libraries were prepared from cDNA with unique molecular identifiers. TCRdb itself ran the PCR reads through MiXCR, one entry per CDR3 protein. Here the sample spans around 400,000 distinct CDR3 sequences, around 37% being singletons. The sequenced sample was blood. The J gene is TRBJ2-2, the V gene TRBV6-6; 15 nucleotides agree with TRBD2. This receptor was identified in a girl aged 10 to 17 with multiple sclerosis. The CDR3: CATGTSGGRTGELFF. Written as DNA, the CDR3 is TGTGCCACAGGGACTAGCGGGGGGCGTACCGGGGAGCTGTTTTTT.